Detailed here is one TCR beta chain. Its antigen is still unknown. As for treatment: oral pan-JAK inhibitor, 5-10 mg twice daily. The data were obtained in a study of CD8+ T cells in alopecia areata. Study overall: For the treated group, dosing was oral tofacitinib at 5 to 10 mg twice daily. Treatment ran 6 to 18 months, with 6 months of follow-up afterward. Study-level results: Among the top 100, expanded CD8+ clones were significantly decreased by tofacitinib, as was scalp clonality. Lesional scalp, especially alopecia totalis/universalis, showed higher clonality than normal scalp.

RNA was isolated and reverse transcribed to cDNA, the sequencing template. Here immunoSEQ multiplex PCR was the method, and the copy in TCRdb shows in-frame clones only, minus some. Seen here are some 200,000 clones, roughly 50% observed once, and the top ten hold around 12%. The V end lost 5 bases, the J end lost 0 bases, and 17 bases lay between the germline ends. CDR3 length: 16 residues. Germline V gene lookup returns CDR1 SGHRS and CDR2 YFSETQ. The V and J genes are TRBV5-1 and TRBJ1-1; D possibly corresponds to TRBD1 (5 bases). This clonotype originated in a human donor with alopecia areata. The input for sequencing was CD8+ T cells sorted from blood, taken at week 24, from a patient treated with tofacitinib. Here the CDR3 reads CASSRSSGGLNTEAFF. DNA for the CDR3: TGCGCCAGCAGTCGTTCTTCCGGGGGATTGAACACTGAAGCTTTCTTT.